Listed below are T cell receptor beta chains from one sample, sequenced in a study of cytotoxic CD8 clonotypes in ibrutinib-treated CLL. Data came from immunoSEQ multiplex PCR; TCRdb stores just in-frame clones and leaves some out. The profile shows about 140,000 clones, less than 95% of them singletons. The material was PBMCs, obtained after 12 months of ibrutinib treatment. All receptors derive from a human donor with chronic lymphocytic leukemia. Each CDR3 is given with its conserved first and last residue. The D gene is left open where the match is weak. A clone size is listed for some rows: how often the clone was seen (once, few, many), or a class if it is expanded.

D gene | clone size | J gene | V gene | CDR3 DNA | CDR3 protein
TRBD1 | NA | TRBJ2-2 | TRBV7-9 | TGTGCCAGCAGCGACAGGGCCCTGAACACCGGGGAGCTGTTTTTT | CASSDRALNTGELFF
TRBD1 | NA | TRBJ1-2 | TRBV27 | TGTGCCAGCAGTCCGGGACAGGGGAACTATGGCTACACCTTC | CASSPGQGNYGYTF
NA | NA | TRBJ2-3 | TRBV27 | TGTGCCAGCAGTTTATACGCCGGGGCTCTGGGCGCAGATACGCAGTATTTT | CASSLYAGALGADTQYF
NA | NA | TRBJ1-1 | TRBV4-1 | TGCGCCAGCAGCCAAGCCCAGTCCATGAACACTGAAGCTTTCTTT | CASSQAQSMNTEAFF
TRBD1 | NA | TRBJ1-1 | TRBV7-3 | TGTGCCAGCACCGAGGCAGGGGGCCTCACTGAAGCTTTCTTT | CASTEAGGLTEAFF
NA | NA | TRBJ1-1 | TRBV5-8 | TGTGCCATCTTTGAAGCTTTCTTT | CAIFEAFF
TRBD1 | NA | TRBJ1-3 | TRBV5-1 | TGCGCCAGCAGCGCAGGGGGCTCTGGAAACACCATATATTTT | CASSAGGSGNTIYF
NA | NA | TRBJ1-5 | TRBV6-5 | TGTGCCAGCAGTTACGGGGCAGATCAGCCCCAGCATTTT | CASSYGADQPQHF
NA | NA | TRBJ2-1 | TRBV29-1 | NA | CSVADGAGDFF
NA | NA | TRBJ2-7 | TRBV6-5 | TGTGCCAGCAGTTACTCCTGGACCTACGAGCAGTACTTC | CASSYSWTYEQYF
NA | NA | TRBJ2-3 | TRBV18 | TGTGCCAGCTCACCAAAGGAAGGGTTTAGCTCAGATACGCAGTATTTT | CASSPKEGFSSDTQYF
NA | NA | TRBJ2-2 | TRBV5-6 | TGTGCCAGCAGCTTGGGACGGGCGGCTAACACCGGGGAGCTGTTTTTT | CASSLGRAANTGELFF
NA | NA | TRBJ1-2 | TRBV19 | TGTGCCAGTAACCCTCGGCAGGGGAACTATGGCTACACCTTC | CASNPRQGNYGYTF
TRBD1 | NA | TRBJ1-5 | TRBV7-8 | TGTGCCAGCAGCTCTGGAGAGGGGGCGGCTCAGCCCCAGCATTTT | CASSSGEGAAQPQHF
NA | NA | TRBJ2-7 | TRBV27 | TGTGCCAGCAGCCCCGGACGGATCTACGAGCAGTACTTC | CASSPGRIYEQYF
NA | NA | TRBJ2-3 | TRBV5-1 | TGCGCCAGCACCTTATACTTGGGATCAGATACGCAGTATTTT | CASTLYLGSDTQYF
TRBD2 | once | TRBJ2-3 | TRBV6-4 | TGTGCCAGCGATCGGAGGCTAGCGGGAGGGCCGACAGATACGCAGTATTTT | CASDRRLAGGPTDTQYF
NA | NA | TRBJ2-4 | TRBV7-9 | TGTGCCAGCAGCTTAACCTACAGTGACCTAGCCAAAAACATTCAGTACTTC | CASSLTYSDLAKNIQYF
TRBD2 | NA | TRBJ2-2 | TRBV4-2 | TGTGCCAGCAGCCAAGGAGAGCTAGCGGGAGGCACCGGGGAGCTGTTTTTT | CASSQGELAGGTGELFF
TRBD1 | NA | TRBJ2-7 | TRBV7-2 | TGTGCCAGCAGCACCAGACAGGGGTCCTACGAGCAGTACTTC | CASSTRQGSYEQYF